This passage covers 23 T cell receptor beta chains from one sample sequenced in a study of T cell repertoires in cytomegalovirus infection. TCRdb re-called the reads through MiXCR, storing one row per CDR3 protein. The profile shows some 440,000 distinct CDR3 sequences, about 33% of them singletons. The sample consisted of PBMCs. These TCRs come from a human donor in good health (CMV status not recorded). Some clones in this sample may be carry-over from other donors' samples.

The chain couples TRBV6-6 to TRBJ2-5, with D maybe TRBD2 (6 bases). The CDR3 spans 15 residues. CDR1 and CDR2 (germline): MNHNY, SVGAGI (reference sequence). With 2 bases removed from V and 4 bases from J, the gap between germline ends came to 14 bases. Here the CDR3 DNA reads TGTGCCAGCAGTTACGGGGCGGGGATTGGAGAGACCCAGTACTTC. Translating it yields CASSYGAGIGETQYF.

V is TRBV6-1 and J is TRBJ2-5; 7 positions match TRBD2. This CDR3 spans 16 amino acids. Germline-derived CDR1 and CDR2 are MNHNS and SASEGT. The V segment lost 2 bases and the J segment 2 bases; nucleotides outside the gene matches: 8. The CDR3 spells CASSEWGGGGQETQYF. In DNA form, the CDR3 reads TGTGCCAGCAGTGAATGGGGTGGGGGGGGACAAGAGACCCAGTACTTC.

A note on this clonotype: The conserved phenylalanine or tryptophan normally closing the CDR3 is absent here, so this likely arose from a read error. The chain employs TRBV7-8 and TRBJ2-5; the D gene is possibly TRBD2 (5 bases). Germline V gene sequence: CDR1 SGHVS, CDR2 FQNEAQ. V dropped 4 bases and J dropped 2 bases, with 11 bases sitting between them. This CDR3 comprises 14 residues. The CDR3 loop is CASSSGLGQETQYL. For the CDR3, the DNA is TGTGCCAGCAGCTCAGGACTGGGACAAGAGACCCAGTACTTA.

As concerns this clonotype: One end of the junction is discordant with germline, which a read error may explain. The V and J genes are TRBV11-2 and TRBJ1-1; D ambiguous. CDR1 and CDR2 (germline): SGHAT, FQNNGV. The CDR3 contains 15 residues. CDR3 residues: CASILETADSTEAFF. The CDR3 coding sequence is TGTGCCAGCATCTTAGAGACGGCGGATTCCACTGAAGCTTTCTTT.

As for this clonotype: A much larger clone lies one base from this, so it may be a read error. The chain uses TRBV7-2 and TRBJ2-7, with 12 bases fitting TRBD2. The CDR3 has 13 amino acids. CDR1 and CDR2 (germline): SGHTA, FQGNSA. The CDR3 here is CDSNILAGGEQYF. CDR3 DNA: TGTGACAGCAACATACTAGCGGGAGGCGAGCAGTACTTC. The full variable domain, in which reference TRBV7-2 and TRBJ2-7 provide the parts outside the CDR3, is GAGVSQSPSNKVTEKGKDVELRCDPISGHTALYWYRQSLGQGLEFLIYFQGNSAPDKSGLPSDRFSAERTGGSVSTLTIQRTQQEDSAVYLCDSNILAGGEQYFGPGTRLTVT.

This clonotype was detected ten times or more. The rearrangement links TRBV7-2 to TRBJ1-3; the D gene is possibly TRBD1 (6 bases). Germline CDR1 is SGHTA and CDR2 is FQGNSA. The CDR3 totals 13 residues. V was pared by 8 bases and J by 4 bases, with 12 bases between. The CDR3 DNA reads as TGTGCCAGCGGACAGAACGCCGGAAACACCATATATTTT. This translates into CASGQNAGNTIYF. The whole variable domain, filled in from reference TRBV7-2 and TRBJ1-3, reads GAGVSQSPSNKVTEKGKDVELRCDPISGHTALYWYRQSLGQGLEFLIYFQGNSAPDKSGLPSDRFSAERTGGSVSTLTIQRTQQEDSAVYLCASGQNAGNTIYFGEGSWLTVV.

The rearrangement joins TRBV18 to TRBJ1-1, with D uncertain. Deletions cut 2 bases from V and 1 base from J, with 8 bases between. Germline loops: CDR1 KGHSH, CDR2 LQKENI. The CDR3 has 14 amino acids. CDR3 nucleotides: TGTGCCAGCTCACCAATTACCCCGAACACTGAAGCTTTCTTT. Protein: CASSPITPNTEAFF.

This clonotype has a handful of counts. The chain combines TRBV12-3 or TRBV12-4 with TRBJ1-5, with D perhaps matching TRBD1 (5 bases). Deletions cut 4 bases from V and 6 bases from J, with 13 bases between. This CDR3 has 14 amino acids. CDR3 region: CASSSAGLGQPQHF. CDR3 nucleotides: TGTGCCAGCAGTTCGGCAGGGTTAGGTCAGCCCCAGCATTTT.

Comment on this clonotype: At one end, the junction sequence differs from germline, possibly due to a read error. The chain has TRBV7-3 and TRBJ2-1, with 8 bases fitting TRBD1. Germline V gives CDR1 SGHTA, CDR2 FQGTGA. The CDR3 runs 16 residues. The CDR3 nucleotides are TGTGCCAGCAGTCTCACAGGGGGGACACCCTACAAGGAGCAGTTCTTC. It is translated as CASSLTGGTPYKEQFF.

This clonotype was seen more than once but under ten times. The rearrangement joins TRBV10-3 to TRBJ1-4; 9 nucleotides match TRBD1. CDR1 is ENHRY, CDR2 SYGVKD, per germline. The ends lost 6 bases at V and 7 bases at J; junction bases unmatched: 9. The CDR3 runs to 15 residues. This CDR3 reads CAISSQTGGSEKLFF. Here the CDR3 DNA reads TGTGCCATCAGCTCCCAGACAGGGGGTAGTGAAAAACTGTTTTTT.

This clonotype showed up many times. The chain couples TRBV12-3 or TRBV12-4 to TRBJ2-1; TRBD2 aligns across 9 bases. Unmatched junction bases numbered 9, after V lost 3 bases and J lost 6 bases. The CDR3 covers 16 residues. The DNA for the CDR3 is TGTGCCAGCAGTTTCCAGCGGGGGGTAGGGCTCAATGAGCAGTTCTTC. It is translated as CASSFQRGVGLNEQFF.

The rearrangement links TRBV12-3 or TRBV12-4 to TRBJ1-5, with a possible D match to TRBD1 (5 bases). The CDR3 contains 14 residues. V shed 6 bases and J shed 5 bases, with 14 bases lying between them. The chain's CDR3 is CASSYTGPDQPQHF. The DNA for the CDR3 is TGTGCCAGCAGCTATACAGGTCCCGATCAGCCCCAGCATTTT.

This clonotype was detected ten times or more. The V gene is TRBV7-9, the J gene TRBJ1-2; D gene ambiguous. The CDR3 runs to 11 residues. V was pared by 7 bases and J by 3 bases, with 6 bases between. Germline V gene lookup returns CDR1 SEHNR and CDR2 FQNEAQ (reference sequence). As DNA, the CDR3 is TGTGCCAGCAAACTGGACTATGGCTACACCTTC. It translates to CASKLDYGYTF. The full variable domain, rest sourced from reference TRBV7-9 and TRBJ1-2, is DTGVSQNPRHKITKRGQNVTFRCDPISEHNRLYWYRQTLGQGPEFLTYFQNEAQLEKSRLLSDRFSAERPKGSFSTLEIQRTEQGDSAMYLCASKLDYGYTFGSGTRLTVV.

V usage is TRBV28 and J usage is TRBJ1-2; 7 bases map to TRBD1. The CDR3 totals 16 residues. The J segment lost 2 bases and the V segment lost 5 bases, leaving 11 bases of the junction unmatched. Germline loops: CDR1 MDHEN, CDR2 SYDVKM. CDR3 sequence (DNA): TGTGCCAGCAGTCCCATGGGAAAGACAGGGAACTATGGCTACACCTTC. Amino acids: CASSPMGKTGNYGYTF.

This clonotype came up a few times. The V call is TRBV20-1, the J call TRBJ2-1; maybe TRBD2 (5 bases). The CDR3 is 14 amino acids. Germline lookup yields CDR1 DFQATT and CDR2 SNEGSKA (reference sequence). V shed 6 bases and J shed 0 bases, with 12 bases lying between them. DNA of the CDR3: TGCAGTGCCGGGGATGTGAGCTCCTACAATGAGCAGTTCTTC. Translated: CSAGDVSSYNEQFF.

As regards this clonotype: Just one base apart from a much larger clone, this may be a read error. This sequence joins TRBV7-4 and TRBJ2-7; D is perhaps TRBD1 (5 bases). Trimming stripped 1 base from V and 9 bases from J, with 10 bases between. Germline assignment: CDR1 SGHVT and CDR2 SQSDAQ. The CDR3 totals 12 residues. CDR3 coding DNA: TGTGCCAGCAGCTTAGTACAGGACGTGCAGTACTTC. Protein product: CASSLVQDVQYF.

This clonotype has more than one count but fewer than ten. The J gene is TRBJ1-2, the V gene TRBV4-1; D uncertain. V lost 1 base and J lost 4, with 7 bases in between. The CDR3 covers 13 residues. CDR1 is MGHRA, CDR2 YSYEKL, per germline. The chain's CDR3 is CASSQGSVYGYTF. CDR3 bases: TGCGCCAGCAGCCAAGGCTCCGTCTATGGCTACACCTTC.

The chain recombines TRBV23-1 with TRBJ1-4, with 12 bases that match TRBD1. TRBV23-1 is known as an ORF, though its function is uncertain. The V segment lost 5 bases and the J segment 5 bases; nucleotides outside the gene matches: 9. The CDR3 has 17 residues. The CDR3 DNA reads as TGCGCCAGCAGTTCCGGGACAGGGGGCCTCTGGAATGAAAAACTGTTTTTT. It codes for CASSSGTGGLWNEKLFF.

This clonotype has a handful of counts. Here the CDR3 reads CASSEAGGAQYF. CDR3 coding DNA: TGTGCCAGCAGTGAAGCGGGGGGGGCGCAGTATTTT. This chain links TRBV6-1 with TRBJ2-3, with 7 bases lining up with TRBD2. The ends lost 0 bases at V and 10 bases at J; junction bases unmatched: 1. Germline values: CDR1 MNHNS, CDR2 SASEGT. The CDR3 has 12 amino acids.

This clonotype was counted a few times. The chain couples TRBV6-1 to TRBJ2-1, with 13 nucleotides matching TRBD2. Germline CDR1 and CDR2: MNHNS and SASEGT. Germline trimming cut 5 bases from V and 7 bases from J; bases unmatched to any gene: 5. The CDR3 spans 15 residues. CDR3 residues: CASSTKTSGGNEQFF. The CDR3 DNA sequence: TGTGCCAGCAGTACCAAGACTAGCGGGGGGAATGAGCAGTTCTTC.

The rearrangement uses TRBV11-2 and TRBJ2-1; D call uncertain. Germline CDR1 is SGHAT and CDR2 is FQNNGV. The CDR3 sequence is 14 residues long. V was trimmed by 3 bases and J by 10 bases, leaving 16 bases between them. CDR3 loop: CASSFDSLRLEQFF. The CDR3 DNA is TGTGCCAGCAGCTTCGACTCCCTCCGACTCGAGCAGTTCTTC. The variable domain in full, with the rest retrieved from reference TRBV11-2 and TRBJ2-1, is EAGVAQSPRYKIIEKRQSVAFWCNPISGHATLYWYQQILGQGPKLLIQFQNNGVVDDSQLPKDRFSAERLKGVDSTLKIQPAKLEDSAVYLCASSFDSLRLEQFFGPGTRLTVL.

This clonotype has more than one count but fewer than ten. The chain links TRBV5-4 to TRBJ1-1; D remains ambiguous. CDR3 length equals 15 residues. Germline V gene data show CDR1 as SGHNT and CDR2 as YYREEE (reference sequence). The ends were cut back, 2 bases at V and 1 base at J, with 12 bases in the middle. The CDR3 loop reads CASSFSGRPNTEAFF. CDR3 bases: TGTGCCAGCAGCTTTTCTGGAAGACCGAACACTGAAGCTTTCTTT.

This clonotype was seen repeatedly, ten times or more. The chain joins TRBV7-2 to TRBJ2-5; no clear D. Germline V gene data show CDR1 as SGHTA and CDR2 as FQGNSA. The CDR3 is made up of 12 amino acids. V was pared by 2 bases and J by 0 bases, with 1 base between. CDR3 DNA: TGTGCCAGCAGCTTAAACCAAGAGACCCAGTACTTC. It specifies CASSLNQETQYF.